The 12 T cell receptor beta chains below were found in one sample sequenced in a study of CD8 T cells in ankylosing spondylitis. TCRdb re-derived calls from the 5' RACE reads in MiXCR, one entry per CDR3 protein. The sample lists 250,000 to 300,000 distinct CDR3 sequences, over 15% occurring once. Sequenced input: blood, either unsorted or a sorted T cell fraction (not recorded which). The receptor source for this set is a male donor with ankylosing spondylitis or in good health (not recorded which).

With regard to this clonotype: A single base separates this from a much larger clone, so it may be a read error. This chain links TRBV29-1 with TRBJ2-1, with D possibly matching TRBD1 (5 bases). Trimming pared 8 bases from V and 9 bases from J, leaving 20 bases between. The CDR3 is made up of 13 amino acids. CDR1 is SQVTM and CDR2 is ANQGSEA in the germline V gene. CDR3 DNA sequence: TGCAGCCTCCCCTCGGCAGGGAACACTGAGCAGTTCTTC. Amino acids: CSLPSAGNTEQFF.

This clonotype was counted only a few times. The chain uses TRBV5-1 and TRBJ2-5; weak D call: TRBD1 (6 bases). The V and J ends lost 4 bases and 0 bases respectively, with 16 bases between them. This CDR3 has 16 residues. CDR1 and CDR2 (germline): SGHRS, YFSETQ. This CDR3 is CASSLWWGTYQETQYF. The CDR3, as DNA: TGCGCCAGCAGCCTCTGGTGGGGGACATACCAAGAGACCCAGTACTTC.

Ten or more counts support this clonotype. CDR3 nucleotides: TGCAGCGGACGAAGTCTATACAATGAGCAGTTCTTC. It encodes CSGRSLYNEQFF. The chain has TRBV29-1 and TRBJ2-1, with no clear D. V gave up 7 bases and J gave up 4 bases, with 11 bases separating them. Germline CDR1 and CDR2: SQVTM and ANQGSEA. This CDR3 is built from 12 residues.

This clonotype was observed at least ten times. The genes are TRBV6-2 or TRBV6-3 and TRBJ2-2, with 7 bases identical to TRBD1. Germline CDR1 MNHEY, CDR2 SVGEGT. This CDR3 has 13 amino acids. The trim removed 5 bases at V and 7 bases at J, leaving 4 bases unmatched. CDR3 bases: TGTGCCAGCAGTCGACAGGGTGTCGGGGAGCTGTTTTTT. Translation gives CASSRQGVGELFF.

This clonotype showed up just a few times. This chain uses TRBV24-1 with TRBJ2-3, with D possibly called TRBD1 or TRBD2 (5 bases each). Germline loops: CDR1 KGHDR, CDR2 SFDVKD. Trimming shortened V by 4 bases and J by 0 bases, and 10 bases separated the two germline ends. The CDR3 is 15 residues long. CDR3 nucleotides: TGTGCCACCAGTGACCCCCGGGACAGCACAGATACGCAGTATTTT. This encodes CATSDPRDSTDTQYF.

This clonotype was counted between two and nine times. The V call is TRBV12-3 or TRBV12-4, the J call TRBJ2-5; D is unresolved. The length of the CDR3 is 15 residues. V lost 7 bases to trimming and J lost 1 base, with 16 bases between them. CDR3 protein: CASTPRWRTQETQYF. The CDR3 nucleotides are TGTGCCAGCACTCCTCGGTGGCGGACCCAAGAGACCCAGTACTTC.

The CDR3 protein is CASSPTGAGEQYV. The CDR3 region has the DNA TGCGCCAGCAGCCCGACAGGGGCGGGTGAGCAGTACGTC. This rearrangement joins TRBV5-1 to TRBJ2-7; 8 bases line up with TRBD1. Unmatched junction bases numbered 7, after V lost 4 bases and J lost 7 bases. The CDR3 is 13 residues long. Germline V gives CDR1 SGHRS, CDR2 YFSETQ.

This clonotype turned up a few times. This chain links TRBV27 with TRBJ1-2; D might be TRBD1 (6 bases). The CDR3 is 15 residues long. Germline CDR1 reads MNHEY; CDR2 reads SMNVEV (reference sequence). Trimming left V 9 bases short and J 2 bases short, with 19 bases between. CDR3 DNA sequence: TGTGCCAGTACCGGCTTTGGGGGGCAAAACTATGGCTACACCTTC. This sequence encodes CASTGFGGQNYGYTF.

V and J are TRBV28 and TRBJ2-7; maybe TRBD2 (6 bases). V lost 5 bases, J lost 3 bases, and 14 bases lay in between. Per germline, CDR1 MDHEN and CDR2 SYDVKM. CDR3 length: 14 residues. CDR3 amino acids: CASSPGGASYEQYV. The CDR3, as DNA: TGTGCCAGCAGTCCTGGAGGGGCCAGCTACGAGCAGTACGTC.

The chain's CDR3 is CSARTRSRQANYGYTF. The CDR3 DNA sequence: TGCAGTGCTAGGACCCGCTCCCGTCAAGCTAACTATGGCTACACCTTC. V and J are TRBV20-1 and TRBJ1-2; D is uncertain. The CDR3 sequence is 16 residues long. The V and J ends lost 3 bases and 0 bases respectively, with 17 bases between them. Germline V gene lookup returns CDR1 DFQATT and CDR2 SNEGSKA (reference sequence).

The chain combines TRBV20-1 with TRBJ1-6, with TRBD1 matching 8 bases. Per germline, CDR1 DFQATT and CDR2 SNEGSKA (reference sequence). J was trimmed by 4 bases and V by 3 bases; bases with no gene match: 5. This CDR3 contains 15 residues. The CDR3 DNA reads TGCAGTGCTAGTCCGAGGACAGGGTATAATTCACCCCTCCACTTT. This gives the protein CSASPRTGYNSPLHF.

This clonotype was observed a few times. V gene TRBV5-6 combines with J gene TRBJ1-2; 9 nucleotides line up with TRBD1. V lost 4 bases to trimming and J lost 8 bases; unmatched junction nucleotides: 6. CDR1 is SGHDT and CDR2 is YYEEEE in the germline V gene. This CDR3 comprises 13 residues. Here the CDR3 DNA reads TGTGCCAGCAGCCTAGGACAGGGGAACGGCTACACCTTC. Amino acids: CASSLGQGNGYTF.